Presented here are 5 T cell receptor beta chains from one specimen sequenced in a study of control samples from healthy donors and cancer patients. The table came from immunoSEQ multiplex PCR; TCRdb's copy has only in-frame clones and leaves some out. The sample contains roughly 130,000 clones, about 92% of which appear only once. Input material: PBMCs. The receptors were sampled from a man aged 50 or older with head and neck cancer.

The gene calls are TRBV3-1 (or the pseudogene TRBV3-2) and TRBJ2-6; unclear D gene. Germline V CDR1 and CDR2: LGHDT, YNNKEL (reference sequence). The CDR3 covers 17 residues. V was pared by 3 bases and J by 1 base, with 13 bases between. The CDR3 DNA reads TGTGCCAGCAGCCATGGAACTACCTCATCTGGGGCCAACGTCCTGACTTTC. This encodes CASSHGTTSSGANVLTF.

The CDR3 loop is CASLQESNYGYTF. In DNA form, the CDR3 reads TGTGCCAGTTTACAGGAATCTAACTATGGCTACACCTTC. V usage is TRBV11-2 and J usage is TRBJ1-2; D might be TRBD1 (5 bases). CDR1 is SGHAT, CDR2 FQNNGV, per germline. The V end was cut by 9 bases, the J end by 0 bases, with 11 bases between. The CDR3 extends over 13 amino acids. The complete variable domain, with remaining parts taken from reference TRBV11-2 and TRBJ1-2, reads EAGVAQSPRYKIIEKRQSVAFWCNPISGHATLYWYQQILGQGPKLLIQFQNNGVVDDSQLPKDRFSAERLKGVDSTLKIQPAKLEDSAVYLCASLQESNYGYTFGSGTRLTVV.

The rearrangement uses TRBV19 and TRBJ1-2; unclear D gene. Trimming stripped 3 bases from V and 6 bases from J, with 5 bases between. CDR3 length equals 11 residues. Germline V gives CDR1 LNHDA, CDR2 SQIVND (reference sequence). The chain's CDR3 is CASSIYDGYTF. CDR3 sequence (DNA): TGTGCCAGTAGTATTTATGATGGCTACACCTTC. Drawing the rest from reference TRBV19 and TRBJ1-2, the complete variable domain is DGGITQSPKYLFRKEGQNVTLSCEQNLNHDAMYWYRQDPGQGLRLIYYSQIVNDFQKGDIAEGYSVSREKKESFPLTVTSAQKNPTAFYLCASSIYDGYTFGSGTRLTVV.

The gene calls are TRBV9 and TRBJ2-5; 9 bases agree with TRBD1. The CDR3 has 17 amino acids. Unmatched junction bases numbered 13, after V lost 2 bases and J lost 5 bases. Germline lookup yields CDR1 SGDLS and CDR2 YYNGEE. CDR3: CASSVDPTGTGFETQYF. DNA for the CDR3: TGTGCCAGCAGCGTGGACCCAACCGGGACAGGGTTTGAGACCCAGTACTTC.

The chain couples TRBV27 to TRBJ1-2, with D perhaps matching TRBD1 (5 bases). V was trimmed by 2 bases and J by 2 bases, leaving 12 bases between them. This CDR3 has 15 residues. Germline assignment: CDR1 MNHEY and CDR2 SMNVEV (reference sequence). The CDR3 region is CASSLRSAGNYGYTF. CDR3 DNA sequence: TGTGCCAGCAGTTTAAGGTCGGCAGGGAACTATGGCTACACCTTC.